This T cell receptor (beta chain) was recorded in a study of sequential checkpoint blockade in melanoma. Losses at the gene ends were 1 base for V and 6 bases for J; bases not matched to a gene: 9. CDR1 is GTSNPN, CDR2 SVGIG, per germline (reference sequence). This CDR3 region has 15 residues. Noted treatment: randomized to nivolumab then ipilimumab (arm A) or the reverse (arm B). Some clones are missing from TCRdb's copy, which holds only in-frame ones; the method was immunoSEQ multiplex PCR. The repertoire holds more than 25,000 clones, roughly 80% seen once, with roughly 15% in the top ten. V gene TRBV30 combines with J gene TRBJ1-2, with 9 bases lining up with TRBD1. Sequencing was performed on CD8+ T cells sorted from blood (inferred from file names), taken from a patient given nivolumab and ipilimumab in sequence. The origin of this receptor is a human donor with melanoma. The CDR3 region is CAWSATGGGGHGYTF. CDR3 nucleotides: TGTGCCTGGAGTGCGACAGGGGGTGGCGGGCATGGCTACACCTTC. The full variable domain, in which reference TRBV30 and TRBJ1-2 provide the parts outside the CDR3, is SQTIHQWPATLVQPVGSPLSLECTVEGTSNPNLYWYRQAAGRGLQLLFYSVGIGQISSEVPQNLSASRPQDRQFILSSKKLLLSDSGFYLCAWSATGGGGHGYTFGSGTRLTVV.